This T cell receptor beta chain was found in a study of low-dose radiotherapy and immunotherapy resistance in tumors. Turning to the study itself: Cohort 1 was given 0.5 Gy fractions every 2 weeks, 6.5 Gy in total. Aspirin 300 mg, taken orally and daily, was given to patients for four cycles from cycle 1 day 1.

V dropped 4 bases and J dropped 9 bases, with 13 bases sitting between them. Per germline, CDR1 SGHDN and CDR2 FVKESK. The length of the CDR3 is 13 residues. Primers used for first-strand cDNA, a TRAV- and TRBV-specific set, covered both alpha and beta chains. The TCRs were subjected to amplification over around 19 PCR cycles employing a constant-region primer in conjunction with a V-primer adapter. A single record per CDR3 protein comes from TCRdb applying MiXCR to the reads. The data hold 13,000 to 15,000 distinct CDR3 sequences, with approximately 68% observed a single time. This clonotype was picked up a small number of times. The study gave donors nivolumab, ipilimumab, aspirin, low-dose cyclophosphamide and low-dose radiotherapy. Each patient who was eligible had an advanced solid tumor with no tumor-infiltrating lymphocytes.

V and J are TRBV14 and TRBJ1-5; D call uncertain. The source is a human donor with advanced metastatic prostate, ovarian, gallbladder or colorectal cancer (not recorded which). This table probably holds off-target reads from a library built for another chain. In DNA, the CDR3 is TGTGCCAGCAGCCGCACGGGGTTTACGCCCCAGCATTTT. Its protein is CASSRTGFTPQHF.